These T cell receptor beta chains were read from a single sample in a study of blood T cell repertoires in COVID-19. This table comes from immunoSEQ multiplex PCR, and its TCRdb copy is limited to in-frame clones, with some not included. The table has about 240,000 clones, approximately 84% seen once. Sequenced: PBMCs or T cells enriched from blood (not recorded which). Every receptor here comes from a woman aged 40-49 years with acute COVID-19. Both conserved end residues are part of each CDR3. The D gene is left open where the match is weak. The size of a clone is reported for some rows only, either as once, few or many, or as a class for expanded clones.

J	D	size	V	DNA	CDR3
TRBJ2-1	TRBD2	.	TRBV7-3	TGTGCCAGCAGCCAAACTGGACTAGCGGGAGGTGAGCAGTTCTTC	CASSQTGLAGGEQFF
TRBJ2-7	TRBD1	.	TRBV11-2	TGTGCCAGCAGCTTAGGGAAGGGGACAGGCAAGTCCTACGAGCAGTACTTC	CASSLGKGTGKSYEQYF
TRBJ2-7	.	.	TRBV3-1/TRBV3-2	TGTGCCAGCAGCCAAGACTACAGAACCTACGAGCAGTACTTC	CASSQDYRTYEQYF
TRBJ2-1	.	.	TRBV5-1	TGCGCCAGCAGTTCTAGTACGCTTGAGCAGTTCTTC	CASSSSTLEQFF
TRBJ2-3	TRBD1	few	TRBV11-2	TGTGCCAGCAGCAAAGCCGGGACAGACACAGATACGCAGTATTTT	CASSKAGTDTDTQYF
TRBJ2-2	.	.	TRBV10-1	TGCGCCAGCAGTGATTCAGGGTTCACCGGGGAGCTGTTTTTT	CASSDSGFTGELFF
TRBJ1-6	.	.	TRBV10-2	TGCGCCACCACAGGGATAATTGGGTCACCCCTCCACTTT	CATTGIIGSPLHF
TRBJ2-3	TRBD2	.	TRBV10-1	TGCGCCAGCAGTGAGTCTAGGACAGTGGCGGGAGGGCCCACAGATACGCAGTATTTT	CASSESRTVAGGPTDTQYF
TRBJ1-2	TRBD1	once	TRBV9	TGTGCCAGCAGCGTAGAGACAGGGGGCGGTTATGGCTACACCTTC	CASSVETGGGYGYTF
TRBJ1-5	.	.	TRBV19	TGTGCCAGTAGTATGTGGACTCCCGACAATCAGCCCCAGCATTTT	CASSMWTPDNQPQHF
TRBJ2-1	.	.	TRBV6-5	TGTGCCAGCAGGGAGGGCCCCAATGAGCAGTTCTTC	CASREGPNEQFF
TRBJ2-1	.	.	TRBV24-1	TGTGCCACCAGTGAACCGGGTCTAGACTACAATGAGCAGTTCTTC	CATSEPGLDYNEQFF
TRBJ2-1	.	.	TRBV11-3	TGTGCCAGCAGCTTACCCGACTCACCCCACAATGAGCAGTTCTTC	CASSLPDSPHNEQFF
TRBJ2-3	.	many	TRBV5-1	TGCGCCAGCAGCTTGAACAGTAACACAGATACGCAGTATTTT	CASSLNSNTDTQYF
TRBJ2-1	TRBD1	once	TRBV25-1	TGTGCCAGCAGTGAATCCGGGACAGGGGCCTACAATGAGCAGTTCTTC	CASSESGTGAYNEQFF
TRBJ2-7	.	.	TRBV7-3	TGTGCCAGCAGCTTAGGGACTCGCAACGAGCAGTACTTC	CASSLGTRNEQYF
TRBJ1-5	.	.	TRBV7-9	TGTGCCAGCAGCCCCATTTTAGGGGAGGGGCAGCCCCAGCATTTT	CASSPILGEGQPQHF
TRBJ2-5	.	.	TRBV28	TGTGCCAGCAGTCCTCTAACAACTACTCGGGGAGAGACCCAGTACTTC	CASSPLTTTRGETQYF
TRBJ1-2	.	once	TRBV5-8	TGTGCCAGCAGCTTTGGGCACAGGGTCGGCTACACCTTC	CASSFGHRVGYTF
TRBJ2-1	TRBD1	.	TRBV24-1	TGTGCCACCAGTGATTTCACAGGGGTGGGCTACAATGAGCAGTTCTTC	CATSDFTGVGYNEQFF
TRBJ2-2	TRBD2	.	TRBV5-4	TGTGCCAGCAGCGCGGGACTAGCGGGAGTGGTCGGGGAGCTGTTTTTT	CASSAGLAGVVGELFF
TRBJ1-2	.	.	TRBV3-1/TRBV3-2	TGTGCCAGCAGCCAAGAAGGCCCGCCCGGGGGCTACACCTTC	CASSQEGPPGGYTF
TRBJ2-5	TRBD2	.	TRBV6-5	TGTGCCAGCAGTTACTCGTGGACTAGCGGGGGGGAGACCCAGTACTTC	CASSYSWTSGGETQYF
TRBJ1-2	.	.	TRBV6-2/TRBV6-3	TGTGCCAGCACCCCCTCTGGAACAGATGGCTACACCTTC	CASTPSGTDGYTF
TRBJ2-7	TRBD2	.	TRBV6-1	TGTGCCAGCAGTGACGCTAGCGGGAGTCAATCCTACGAGCAGTACTTC	CASSDASGSQSYEQYF
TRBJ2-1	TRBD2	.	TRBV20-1	TGCAGTGCGAGTATGACTAGCGGGATGTCGAATGAGCAGTTCTTC	CSASMTSGMSNEQFF
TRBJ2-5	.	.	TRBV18	TGTGCCAGCTCACCACCGGCAGCAGGGGCCCTTGGGACCCAGTACTTC	CASSPPAAGALGTQYF
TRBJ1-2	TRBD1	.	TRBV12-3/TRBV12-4	TGTGCCAGCAGTCTGGACAGGGGATATGGCTACACCTTC	CASSLDRGYGYTF
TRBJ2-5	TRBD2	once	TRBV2	TGTGCCAGCAGTGGGGTAGCGGGAGTCAGGGAGACCCAGTACTTC	CASSGVAGVRETQYF
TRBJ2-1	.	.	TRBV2	TGTGCCAGCAGATGGACAGACTCCTACAATGAGCAGTTCTTC	CASRWTDSYNEQFF
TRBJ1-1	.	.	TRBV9	TGTGCCAGCAGCGTAGCGGAGGGAAACACTGAAGCTTTCTTT	CASSVAEGNTEAFF
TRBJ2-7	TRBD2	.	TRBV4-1	TGCGCCAGCAGCCAGACGGGACTAGCGGCCTACGAGCAGTACTTC	CASSQTGLAAYEQYF
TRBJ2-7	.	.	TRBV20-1	TGCAGTGCTAGTTCAGGCCTGAACTACGAGCAGTACTTC	CSASSGLNYEQYF
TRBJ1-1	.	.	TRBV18	TGTGCCAGCTCACCACGAAATTCGGAGGAAGCTTTCTTT	CASSPRNSEEAFF
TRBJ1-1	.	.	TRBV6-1	TGTGCCAGCAGTGAAGTAATTTTAGGGGACACTGAAGCTTTCTTT	CASSEVILGDTEAFF
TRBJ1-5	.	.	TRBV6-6	TGTGCCAGCAGTTCCCCCGACGGTAGGGGTCAGCCCCAGCATTTT	CASSSPDGRGQPQHF
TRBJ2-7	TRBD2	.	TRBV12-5	TGTGCTAGTGGGCCCGGGACTAGCGGCTACGAGCAGTACTTC	CASGPGTSGYEQYF
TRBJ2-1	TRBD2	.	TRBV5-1	TGCGCCAGCAGCTTCAGAGGACTAGCGGGAGCGGGTGAGCAGTTCTTC	CASSFRGLAGAGEQFF
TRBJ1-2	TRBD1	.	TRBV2	TGTGCCAGCATACCGGGACAGAACTATGGCTACACCTTC	CASIPGQNYGYTF
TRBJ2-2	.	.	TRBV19	TGTGCCAGTAGTATAGATCAATCAGGCGGGGAGCTGTTTTTT	CASSIDQSGGELFF
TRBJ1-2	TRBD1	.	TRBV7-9	TGTGCCAGCAGCTTAGCCGCTCCCGGGACAGGGGTTGGCTACACCTTC	CASSLAAPGTGVGYTF
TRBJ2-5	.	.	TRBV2	TGTGCCAGCAGTTTCAACAGGGATTCCCAAGAGACCCAGTACTTC	CASSFNRDSQETQYF
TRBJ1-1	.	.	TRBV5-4	TGTGCCAGCAGCTTGGAGGGGGTGGAAGCTTTCTTT	CASSLEGVEAFF
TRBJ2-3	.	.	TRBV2	TGTGCCAGCAGTGAAGCCCCCGGCACAGATACGCAGTATTTT	CASSEAPGTDTQYF
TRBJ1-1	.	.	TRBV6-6	TGTGCCAGCAGCTTCACTGAAGCTTTCTTT	CASSFTEAFF
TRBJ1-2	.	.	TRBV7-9	TGTGCCAGCAGCCCAGGGGTTTTAAATGGCTACACCTTC	CASSPGVLNGYTF
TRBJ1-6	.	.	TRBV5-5	TGTGCCAGCAGCTTTCTTGCCGGAGGAAGCTCCTATAATTCACCCCTCCACTTT	CASSFLAGGSSYNSPLHF
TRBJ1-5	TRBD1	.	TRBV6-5	TGTGCCAGCAGAACCCAGGGGGCAGGTAATCAGCCCCAGCATTTT	CASRTQGAGNQPQHF
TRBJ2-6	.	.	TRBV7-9	TGTGCCAGCAGCTTAGTGGGGCGGAACTCTGGGGCCAACGTCCTGACTTTC	CASSLVGRNSGANVLTF
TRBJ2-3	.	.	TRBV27	TGTGCCAGCAGTTCCCGAAGCGGAGGACTTGGAGATACGCAGTATTTT	CASSSRSGGLGDTQYF
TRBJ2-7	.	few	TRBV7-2	TGTGCCAGCAGCTTACCTGGGAGGAAGAACGAGCAGTACTTC	CASSLPGRKNEQYF
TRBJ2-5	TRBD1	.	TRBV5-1	TGCGCCAGCAGCCAAGGGGGCTTGGAGACCCAGTACTTC	CASSQGGLETQYF
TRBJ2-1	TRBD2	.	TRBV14	TGTGCCAGCAGCCAAGTAAGGACTAGCTCCGATGAGCAGTTCTTC	CASSQVRTSSDEQFF
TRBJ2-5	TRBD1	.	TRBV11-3	TGTGCCAGCAGCTACAGGGGGTTGGGGGAGACCCAGTACTTC	CASSYRGLGETQYF
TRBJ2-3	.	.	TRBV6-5	TGTGCCAGCAGTCAACAGTTATCCACAGATACGCAGTATTTT	CASSQQLSTDTQYF